This TCR beta chain was recorded in a study of blood T cell repertoires in COVID-19 (dated by TCRdb to 2018 to 2020). Turning to the overall study: The collaborator samples originated in the United States, Italy and Spain and spanned the acute and convalescent phases of COVID-19. The material from the prospective study consisted of cDNA or gDNA derived from T cells, B-cell-depleted T cells, or PBMCs. The dataset comprised deeply sampled blood TCRbeta repertoires from subjects exposed to, actively infected with, or recovered from COVID-19. A freely available public database, intended as a resource for researchers studying the immune response to SARS-CoV-2, is where the repertoires were released. Samples were obtained from the ongoing ImmuneRACE study (first 160 participants) and from 1,000 to 1,500 subjects provided by 6 global collaborators. Sample metadata almost always included a de-identified subject ID, COVID-19 status, age in years and sex. Where available, HLA class I and class II types were obtained from metadata supplied by the sample provider rather than from assay-based typing.

Counted from cysteine to phenylalanine, this CDR3 has 16 amino acids. Solely the CDR3 DNA is kept, with 48 bases framed from the first base. From the germline V gene, CDR1 is KGHDR and CDR2 is SFDVKD. V loses 3 bases of germline sequence and J loses 3 bases, and the interval between the two ends is 13 bases. Whole blood was collected in K2EDTA tubes by collaborating institutions according to the institutions' own protocols. Collaborator samples were shipped for TCRbeta analysis as frozen whole blood, isolated PBMCs, or DNA extracted from either sample type. TCRbeta CDR3 regions were amplified from genomic DNA using the immunoSEQ Assay, a bias-controlled multiplex PCR. Turning to the authors' computational methods: Within the assay, amplification of reference gene primers was used to estimate how many nucleated cells each sample contained. To quantify the absolute abundance of each unique TCRbeta CDR3 rearrangement, sequence reads were collapsed and filtered. For each sample, productive Simpson clonality was calculated as the square root of Simpson's diversity index over productive rearrangements. TCRdb stores this immuneACCESS table with in-frame sequences only. Part of the clones is absent; in the studies checked, under half of the shortfall reflects unresolved V genes, and no reason is known for the rest. The DNA gave D and trimming, while V, J and clone size come from that table. The sample table holds approximately 170,000 clones, of which around 80% were seen once. The ten largest account for around 12% of the sample.

This clone has only one observation. It lacks a known antigen. Per-base quality was not reported, and no clone a single base away is much larger than it. Here is what the overall study found, with its caveats: The quantity of clinical and demographic metadata differed by source and by participant and was supplied without curation.

Sequenced input: peripheral blood. Recombination joined TRBV24-1 with TRBJ2-2, with a weak D call of TRBD1 (5 bases match). The clonotype was recovered from a woman aged 45 to 65 with acute or convalescent COVID-19. The CDR3 amino acid sequence is: CATSDPRPGYTGELFF. The nucleotides read TGTGCCACCAGTGATCCGCGGCCAGGGTACACCGGGGAGCTGTTTTTT.